This T cell receptor (beta chain) was profiled in a study of blood T cell repertoires in COVID-19. The overall study: Donors in the United States, Italy and Spain gave samples during acute or convalescent COVID-19.

Participants spanned ages roughly 18 to 95 years and resided in roughly 22 US areas. The germline V gene encodes CDR1 LGHDT and CDR2 YNNKEL (reference sequence). This CDR3 spans 15 amino acids. V gave up 1 base and J gave up 0 bases, with 9 bases separating them. In the source study's methods: Estimation of nucleated cell counts relied on the amplification of reference gene primers. Libraries were prepared by immunoSEQ multiplex PCR; TCRdb keeps only in-frame clonotypes and omits some of them. Clonal size and the V and J genes are those of that table, whereas D and trimming came from the DNA. This table has roughly 250,000 clones, about 89% appearing once.

The sample was PBMCs or T cells enriched from blood (not recorded which). The chain is built from TRBV3-1 (or the pseudogene TRBV3-2) and TRBJ1-1; tentative D call: TRBD1 (5 bases). This clonotype was obtained from a human donor in a cohort exposed to, infected with or recovered from COVID-19 (not recorded which). The donor label of this sample is uncertain. CDR3 coding DNA: TGTGCCAGCAGCCAAGGCGGGGGAATGAACACTGAAGCTTTCTTT. This codes for CASSQGGGMNTEAFF.